The 32 T cell receptor beta chains in this list originate from one sample, sequenced in a study of blood T cell repertoires in COVID-19 (TCRdb year 2020). Libraries were constructed by the immunoSEQ multiplex PCR assay. Entries here come from immuneACCESS through TCRdb and include only in-frame sequences with V and J called. Some clones fail to appear in such tables; in the studies checked, an unresolved V gene covers under half of the shortfall, and the cause of the remainder is unknown. The sample table holds around 140,000 clones, of which 78% were seen once. The ten biggest clones cover around 6% of the sample. The sequenced sample consisted of PBMCs or T cells enriched from blood (not recorded which). These receptors came from a woman aged 50 to 65 who had recovered from COVID-19.

CDR3 protein: CASSFDRVAEAFF. The CDR3 DNA reads TGTGCCAGCAGTTTTGACAGGGTGGCTGAAGCTTTCTTT. The V gene is TRBV12-3 or TRBV12-4, the J gene TRBJ1-1; 7 positions match TRBD1. The CDR3 totals 13 residues. Trimming took 3 bases from V and 6 from J; bases not matched to a gene: 4.

This clone was seen a few times. The rearrangement uses TRBV7-6 and TRBJ1-6; D might be TRBD1 (5 bases). In germline, CDR1 is SGHVS, CDR2 FNYEAQ. The CDR3 is 13 residues long. Trimming took off 4 bases at V and 5 bases at J, with 6 bases between the two ends. This CDR3 is CASSSDNNSPLHF. The CDR3 DNA follows: TGTGCCAGCAGCTCGGACAATAATTCACCCCTCCACTTT.

The V and J genes are TRBV7-9 and TRBJ1-2; D gene unclear. The V and J ends lost 1 base and 8 bases respectively, with 11 bases between them. Germline V gene lookup returns CDR1 SEHNR and CDR2 FQNEAQ (reference sequence). The CDR3 has 13 residues. The DNA for the CDR3 is TGTGCCAGCAGCTTAGGAGGAATGGAAGGCTACACCTTC. Translated, it gives CASSLGGMEGYTF. The complete variable domain, with remaining parts taken from reference TRBV7-9 and TRBJ1-2, reads DTGVSQNPRHKITKRGQNVTFRCDPISEHNRLYWYRQTLGQGPEFLTYFQNEAQLEKSRLLSDRFSAERPKGSFSTLEIQRTEQGDSAMYLCASSLGGMEGYTFGSGTRLTVV.

The CDR3 region has the DNA TGTGCCAGCAGCGCGACAGAGCTGGTAAACACCATATATTTT. Amino acid sequence: CASSATELVNTIYF. The genes are TRBV6-5 and TRBJ1-3; possibly TRBD1 for D (5 bases). In germline, CDR1 is MNHEY, CDR2 SVGAGI. The CDR3 length is 14 residues. Trimming removed 6 bases from V and 6 bases from J, with 15 bases in between.

The V gene is TRBV30, the J gene TRBJ2-7; D remains unclear. The germline V gene encodes CDR1 GTSNPN and CDR2 SVGIG (reference sequence). CDR3 length: 14 residues. V was clipped by 0 bases and J by 6 bases, with 15 bases between them. Written as DNA, the CDR3 is TGTGCCTGGAGTGTACTTTCCCTTCTGTCCGAGCAGTACTTC. Amino acid sequence: CAWSVLSLLSEQYF.

This clone came up a few times. V gene TRBV9 combines with J gene TRBJ1-1; D not resolved. Between the trimmed V and J ends, which lost 0 bases and 6 bases, there was a span of 15 bases. Germline lookup yields CDR1 SGDLS and CDR2 YYNGEE. This CDR3 region has 15 residues. CDR3 loop: CASSVVADSDAEAFF. As DNA, the CDR3 is TGTGCCAGCAGCGTAGTAGCTGACTCTGACGCTGAAGCTTTCTTT.

CDR3 sequence (DNA): TGTGCCAGCAGCCCTCAAGCGGGGAGGGGCACTGAAGCTTTCTTT. Its translation: CASSPQAGRGTEAFF. This rearrangement joins TRBV7-2 to TRBJ1-1, with a possible D match to TRBD1 (5 bases). V was shortened by 5 bases and J by 4 bases, with 17 bases between the two germline ends. The CDR3 sequence is 15 residues long. Germline CDR1 reads SGHTA; CDR2 reads FQGNSA.

The chain combines TRBV7-2 with TRBJ1-1; D not certain. Trimming cost V 4 bases and J 11 bases, with 17 bases left between them. CDR1 is SGHTA, CDR2 FQGNSA, per germline. CDR3 length: 13 amino acids. The CDR3 sequence is CASSYPNSPGAFF. For the CDR3, the DNA is TGTGCCAGCAGCTACCCAAACAGCCCGGGGGCTTTCTTT.

This sequence joins TRBV28 and TRBJ1-6; D uncertain. The CDR3 is 14 residues long. CDR1 is MDHEN and CDR2 is SYDVKM in the germline V gene. V was trimmed by 2 bases and J by 7 bases, leaving 9 bases between them. The CDR3 loop reads CASSLNRPNSPLHF. The CDR3 region has the DNA TGTGCCAGCAGTTTAAACAGACCAAATTCACCCCTCCACTTT. Full variable domain (rest looked up from reference TRBV28 and TRBJ1-6): DVKVTQSSRYLVKRTGEKVFLECVQDMDHENMFWYRQDPGLGLRLIYFSYDVKMKEKGDIPEGYSVSREKKERFSLILESASTNQTSMYLCASSLNRPNSPLHFGNGTRLTVT.

The chain has TRBV28 and TRBJ2-7; the D gene is possibly TRBD1 (5 bases). Trimming cost V 5 bases and J 5 bases, with 19 bases left between them. The CDR3 has 15 amino acids. Germline lookup yields CDR1 MDHEN and CDR2 SYDVKM. CDR3 loop: CASSPSGSWSHEQYF. In nucleotides, the CDR3 is TGTGCCAGCAGTCCCTCAGGGTCATGGTCTCACGAGCAGTACTTC.

J is TRBJ1-5 and V is TRBV28; maybe TRBD1 (5 bases). This CDR3 has 13 residues. The V gene's germline CDR1 is MDHEN and CDR2 SYDVKM. The V gene lost 4 bases and the J gene lost 5 bases, with 9 bases spanning the gap. This CDR3 reads CASSYDSHQPQHF. The CDR3 DNA reads as TGTGCCAGCAGTTACGACAGCCATCAGCCCCAGCATTTT.

This sequence joins TRBV2 and TRBJ2-1, with a possible D match to TRBD1 (5 bases). The CDR3 covers 14 residues. The ends were cut back, 3 bases at V and 3 bases at J, with 9 bases in the middle. From germline, CDR1 is SNHLY and CDR2 FYNNEI. In nucleotides, the CDR3 is TGTGCCAGCAGTGACAGGGCCGTCTACAATGAGCAGTTCTTC. As protein: CASSDRAVYNEQFF.

The gene calls are TRBV6-1 and TRBJ1-2; D remains ambiguous. CDR1 is MNHNS and CDR2 is SASEGT in the germline V gene. V was cut by 2 bases and J by 2 bases, with 12 bases left in between. The CDR3 extends over 15 amino acids. The CDR3 spells CASSESVQSNYGYTF. CDR3 DNA sequence: TGTGCCAGCAGTGAATCGGTACAGAGCAACTATGGCTACACCTTC.

The CDR3 coding sequence is TGTGCCACCGCCGGACAGGGATTCGACACAGATACGCAGTATTTT. Protein: CATAGQGFDTDTQYF. The chain combines TRBV24-1 with TRBJ2-3, with 8 bases identical to TRBD1. Germline V gives CDR1 KGHDR, CDR2 SFDVKD. V lost 9 bases and J lost 2; bases outside the gene matches: 9. The CDR3 loop spans 15 amino acids.

The table lists this clone with a count of one. CDR3 DNA sequence: TGTGCCAGCAGAAGGGGAGGTAATCAGCCCCAGCATTTT. Translating gives CASRRGGNQPQHF. The genes are TRBV28 and TRBJ1-5; D may be TRBD1 (5 bases). There are 13 residues in the CDR3. In germline, CDR1 is MDHEN, CDR2 SYDVKM. V was cut by 6 bases and J by 4 bases, with 10 bases left in between. Complete variable domain (other parts from reference TRBV28 and TRBJ1-5): DVKVTQSSRYLVKRTGEKVFLECVQDMDHENMFWYRQDPGLGLRLIYFSYDVKMKEKGDIPEGYSVSREKKERFSLILESASTNQTSMYLCASRRGGNQPQHFGDGTRLSIL.

The chain is built from TRBV28 and TRBJ2-3; D is possibly TRBD2 (5 bases). Deletions cut 6 bases from V and 2 bases from J, with 9 bases between. The CDR3 loop spans 13 amino acids. CDR1 MDHEN and CDR2 SYDVKM come from the germline V gene. In DNA, the CDR3 is TGTGCCAGCAGCTCCGGGGTCACAGATACGCAGTATTTT. Protein product: CASSSGVTDTQYF. Full variable domain (outside the CDR3, taken from reference TRBV28 and TRBJ2-3): DVKVTQSSRYLVKRTGEKVFLECVQDMDHENMFWYRQDPGLGLRLIYFSYDVKMKEKGDIPEGYSVSREKKERFSLILESASTNQTSMYLCASSSGVTDTQYFGPGTRLTVL.

V and J are TRBV29-1 and TRBJ1-2; possible D gene TRBD1, 6 bases. This CDR3 is built from 16 residues. With 0 bases removed from V and 7 bases from J, the gap between germline ends came to 21 bases. The germline V gene encodes CDR1 SQVTM and CDR2 ANQGSEA. The chain's CDR3 is CSVEEGPGHTVRGYTF. The CDR3 DNA is TGCAGCGTTGAAGAGGGCCCGGGACACACGGTACGTGGCTACACCTTC.

The chain combines TRBV9 with TRBJ2-3, with TRBD1 identical over 7 bases. V trimming: 3 bases; J trimming: 7 bases; junction bases outside the gene matches: 5. The CDR3 has 13 residues. Germline V gene sequence: CDR1 SGDLS, CDR2 YYNGEE. CDR3 region: CASSARGRYTQYF. The CDR3 DNA is TGTGCCAGCAGCGCAAGGGGGCGGTATACGCAGTATTTT.

V gene TRBV11-1 combines with J gene TRBJ2-1; tentatively, D is TRBD1 (6 bases). This CDR3 comprises 15 residues. Per the germline V gene, CDR1 is SGHAT and CDR2 is FQDESV (reference sequence). V lost 3 bases and J lost 9, with 18 bases in between. The CDR3 sequence is CASSFKTGRGSEQFF. DNA for the CDR3: TGTGCCAGCAGCTTTAAAACAGGGCGCGGATCTGAGCAGTTCTTC.

The chain combines TRBV7-8 with TRBJ1-2; the D is unclear. The CDR3 has 15 amino acids. V dropped 2 bases and J dropped 0 bases, with 10 bases sitting between them. Germline V gene data show CDR1 as SGHVS and CDR2 as FQNEAQ. The CDR3 region is CASSLTAPTNYGYTF. DNA of the CDR3: TGTGCCAGCAGCTTAACAGCTCCTACTAACTATGGCTACACCTTC.

This chain connects TRBV19 to TRBJ1-2, with 7 bases matching TRBD1. The V gene end was trimmed by 6 bases and the J gene end by 8 bases; junction bases not matched to a gene: 9. Looked up from germline, CDR1 is LNHDA and CDR2 is SQIVND (reference sequence). The CDR3 has 13 residues. CDR3 nucleotide sequence: TGTGCCAGTAGGATTACAGGGGCAGAAGGCTACACCTTC. Translated, it gives CASRITGAEGYTF.

Only a few counts were recorded for this clone. The chain is built from TRBV27 and TRBJ1-2, with TRBD1 matching over 9 bases. Germline V gene sequence: CDR1 MNHEY, CDR2 SMNVEV (reference sequence). Unmatched junction bases numbered 8, after V lost 5 bases and J lost 4 bases. This CDR3 has 15 residues. The CDR3 spells CASSPRDREIYGYTF. CDR3 nucleotide sequence: TGTGCCAGCAGTCCTCGGGACAGGGAGATCTATGGCTACACCTTC.

The V and J genes are TRBV11-3 and TRBJ1-5, with D tentatively TRBD1 (5 bases). Germline CDR1 and CDR2: SGHNT and YENEEA. This CDR3 region has 16 residues. The CDR3 bases are TGTGCGAATCAACGCCCCAGCTGGGGGGTTAGCCAGCCCCAGCATTTT. It specifies CANQRPSWGVSQPQHF. Complete variable domain (other parts from reference TRBV11-3 and TRBJ1-5): EAGVVQSPRYKIIEKKQPVAFWCNPISGHNTLYWYLQNLGQGPELLIRYENEEAVDDSQLPKDRFSAERLKGVDSTLKIQPAELGDSAVYLCANQRPSWGVSQPQHFGDGTRLSIL.

V gene TRBV5-5 combines with J gene TRBJ1-3; maybe TRBD1 (6 bases). V lost 0 bases, J lost 0 bases, and 13 bases lay in between. The CDR3 extends over 17 amino acids. From germline, CDR1 is SGHKS and CDR2 YYEKEE (reference sequence). The CDR3 DNA sequence: TGTGCCAGCAGCTTGGGGGACAATTCCTTCTCTGGAAACACCATATATTTT. Encoded protein: CASSLGDNSFSGNTIYF.

V gene TRBV5-4 combines with J gene TRBJ1-1; possibly TRBD1 for D (5 bases). Germline lookup yields CDR1 SGHNT and CDR2 YYREEE (reference sequence). Trimming cost V 0 bases and J 8 bases, with 8 bases left between them. The CDR3 totals 12 residues. CDR3 DNA: TGTGCCAGCAGCTTGGACAGGAGAGAAGCTTTCTTT. Its translation is CASSLDRREAFF.

This clone was seen only a few times. The V gene is TRBV3-1 (or the pseudogene TRBV3-2), the J gene TRBJ2-7; tentative D call: TRBD2 (5 bases). CDR1 is LGHDT and CDR2 is YNNKEL in the germline V gene (reference sequence). The germline V and J ends were trimmed by 4 bases and 3 bases, with 10 bases remaining between them. The CDR3 loop spans 13 amino acids. In nucleotides, the CDR3 is TGTGCCAGCAGCCCTGGACGGGGCTACGAGCAGTACGTC. The encoded protein is CASSPGRGYEQYV.

The chain combines TRBV2 with TRBJ2-5; TRBD1 agrees at 10 bases. The germline V gene has CDR1 SNHLY and CDR2 FYNNEI. V trimming: 4 bases; J trimming: 4 bases; junction bases outside the gene matches: 9. This CDR3 has 16 residues. The CDR3 bases are TGTGCCAGCAGTGGAGGACAGGGGGTTAAGGGAGAGACCCAGTACTTC. Amino acid sequence: CASSGGQGVKGETQYF.

This rearrangement joins TRBV2 to TRBJ1-1; no reliable D call. CDR1 and CDR2 (germline): SNHLY, FYNNEI. The CDR3 consists of 13 residues. The V and J ends lost 8 bases and 0 bases respectively, with 10 bases between them. CDR3 region: CASLLSMNTEAFF. CDR3 DNA sequence: TGTGCCAGCCTCCTCTCTATGAACACTGAAGCTTTCTTT.

Written as DNA, the CDR3 is TGTGCCAGCAGTTCAGGGACAGGGGGAACCAATCAGCCCCAGCATTTT. Translating it yields CASSSGTGGTNQPQHF. The chain couples TRBV6-2 or TRBV6-3 to TRBJ1-5; TRBD1 aligns across 11 bases. The CDR3 spans 16 residues. Trimming cost V 4 bases and J 3 bases; bases outside gene matches: 5. Germline lookup yields CDR1 MNHEY and CDR2 SVGEGT.

This chain connects TRBV28 to TRBJ1-6; TRBD1 matches 8 bases. Germline CDR1 reads MDHEN; CDR2 reads SYDVKM. Trimming at V came to 5 bases and at J to 8 bases, leaving 8 bases not matched to a gene. The CDR3 is made up of 15 amino acids. In DNA form, the CDR3 reads TGTGCCAGCAGTAACTACGACAGGGGAGATTCACCCCTCCACTTT. Translated: CASSNYDRGDSPLHF.

The J gene is TRBJ1-1, the V gene TRBV7-9; TRBD1 matches at 12 bases. This CDR3 comprises 15 residues. The germline gives CDR1 SEHNR, CDR2 FQNEAQ (reference sequence). With 3 bases clipped from V and 5 bases from J, the junction kept 4 bases outside the gene matches. This chain's CDR3 is CASSFGTGGVTEAFF. The CDR3 nucleotides are TGTGCCAGCAGCTTCGGGACAGGGGGCGTTACTGAAGCTTTCTTT.

The V gene is TRBV21-1, the J gene TRBJ1-4. TRBV21-1 is deemed a pseudogene. The CDR3 length is 19 residues. The CDR3 spells CASSKPASATRLQNEKLFF. The CDR3 coding sequence is TGTGCCAGCAGCAAACCAGCGTCTGCAACGAGACTACAAAATGAAAAACTGTTTTTT.